What follows describes a single T cell receptor (beta chain). TCRdb's table, derived via immunoSEQ multiplex PCR, lists solely in-frame clones and lacks some. The sample includes tens of thousands of clones, around 85% of them seen just once. Indicated treatment: randomized to nivolumab then ipilimumab (arm A) or the reverse (arm B). Sorted cells were live CD3+CD8+, lacking CD19 and CD56, from PBMCs. The data originate from a study of sequential checkpoint blockade in melanoma. Study in general: Arm A got nivolumab then ipilimumab; arm B the reverse, 1:1.

CDR1 is LNHDA, CDR2 SQIVND, per germline (reference sequence). This CDR3 is 14 amino acids long. Trimming cost V 9 bases and J 4 bases, with 18 bases left between them. The sequence was collected from a human donor with melanoma. Source: CD8+ T cells sorted from blood (inferred from file names), taken from a patient given nivolumab and ipilimumab in sequence. The chain has TRBV19 and TRBJ1-2; maybe TRBD1 (5 bases). The CDR3 DNA is TGTGCCAGCCAAGAGGACATAACAGGCTATGGCTACACCTTC. Its protein product is CASQEDITGYGYTF.